The 17 T cell receptor beta chains in this list originate from one sample, sequenced in a study of human T cells and chemical hapten exposure. TCRdb used MiXCR to reprocess the RACE reads, holding one entry per CDR3 protein. The sample lists 55,000 to 75,000 distinct CDR3 sequences, around 7% occurring once. Time point here: pre-sensitization, week 0. Sample treatment: therapeutic diphenylcyclopropenone sensitization with weekly scalp DPC. The sequences come from whole blood, collected in connection with sensitization to the hapten diphenylcyclopropenone (DPC). The source of these receptors is a woman in her thirties with alopecia areata. Some clones in this sample may be carry-over from other donors' samples.

This clonotype was observed a handful of times. V and J are TRBV7-2 and TRBJ2-5; possibly TRBD2 for D (7 bases). There are 14 residues in the CDR3. Deletions cut 1 base from V and 5 bases from J, with 11 bases between. The V gene's germline CDR1 is SGHTA and CDR2 FQGNSA. The CDR3 reads CASSLGGGRETQYF. The CDR3 DNA reads TGTGCCAGCAGCTTAGGCGGGGGCCGGGAGACCCAGTACTTC.

This clonotype was seen at least ten times. The V gene is TRBV10-3, the J gene TRBJ2-5, with 7 bases fitting TRBD2. The length of the CDR3 is 15 residues. Germline V gives CDR1 ENHRY, CDR2 SYGVKD. The ends lost 4 bases at V and 1 base at J; junction bases unmatched: 6. This CDR3 reads CAISVSGGIQETQYF. The DNA for the CDR3 is TGTGCCATCAGTGTATCCGGGGGGATCCAAGAGACCCAGTACTTC.

This clonotype was counted at least ten times. This chain uses TRBV2 with TRBJ1-4; D remains ambiguous. The CDR3 sequence is 15 residues long. The germline V and J ends were trimmed by 2 bases and 2 bases, with 9 bases remaining between them. Germline V CDR1 and CDR2: SNHLY, FYNNEI. The CDR3 loop reads CASSELVGTNEKLFF. In DNA, the CDR3 is TGTGCCAGCAGTGAACTGGTAGGGACTAATGAAAAACTGTTTTTT.

This clonotype was seen many times. The rearrangement links TRBV30 to TRBJ2-1; D call uncertain. Looked up from germline, CDR1 is GTSNPN and CDR2 is SVGIG (reference sequence). Trimming took 3 bases from V and 4 from J, leaving 4 bases between them. The CDR3 extends over 11 amino acids. The CDR3 sequence is CAWREYNEQFF. In DNA, the CDR3 is TGTGCCTGGAGGGAATACAATGAGCAGTTCTTC. The full variable domain, in which reference TRBV30 and TRBJ2-1 provide the parts outside the CDR3, is SQTIHQWPATLVQPVGSPLSLECTVEGTSNPNLYWYRQAAGRGLQLLFYSVGIGQISSEVPQNLSASRPQDRQFILSSKKLLLSDSGFYLCAWREYNEQFFGPGTRLTVL.

At least ten counts were recorded for this clonotype. The chain carries TRBV25-1 and TRBJ1-2; TRBD1 might be the D (6 bases). Germline V CDR1 and CDR2: MGHDK, SYGVNS. This CDR3 spans 18 amino acids. The V gene lost 5 bases and the J gene lost 5 bases, with 27 bases spanning the gap. The CDR3: CASSPDSLFFSAHYGYTF. The CDR3 DNA sequence: TGTGCCAGCAGTCCGGACAGTCTCTTTTTTTCTGCCCATTATGGCTACACCTTC.

The sample holds many counts of this clonotype. The J gene is TRBJ1-3, the V gene TRBV7-2; D not certain. Trimming took 1 base from V and 4 from J, leaving 8 bases between them. The CDR3 runs 14 residues. The germline CDR1 and CDR2 sequences are SGHTA and FQGNSA. CDR3: CASSLVSLGNTIYF. The CDR3 DNA follows: TGTGCCAGCAGCTTAGTGTCGTTAGGAAACACCATATATTTT.

The sample holds many counts of this clonotype. This chain connects TRBV11-3 to TRBJ1-3, with a tentative D call TRBD1 (5 bases). Germline V CDR1 and CDR2: SGHNT, YENEEA. This CDR3 region has 15 residues. Trimming took 2 bases from V and 0 from J, leaving 8 bases between them. DNA for the CDR3: TGTGCCAGCAGCTTACGGGGCAACTCTGGAAACACCATATATTTT. Translation: CASSLRGNSGNTIYF.

V gene TRBV29-1 combines with J gene TRBJ1-4, with 8 bases that match TRBD1. Germline CDR1 is SQVTM and CDR2 is ANQGSEA. The CDR3 covers 12 residues. With V trimmed by 6 bases and J by 5 bases, 2 bases remained unmatched. The CDR3 region is CSVRQGNEKLFF. The CDR3 DNA sequence: TGCAGCGTCCGACAGGGGAATGAAAAACTGTTTTTT.

This clonotype has a count of ten or more. An end of the junction differs from the germline gene, which may be a read error. The chain has TRBV14 and TRBJ1-2, with TRBD1 as a possible D gene (6 bases). The CDR3 runs 16 residues. In germline, CDR1 is SGHDN, CDR2 FVKESK. The CDR3 nucleotides read TGTGCCAGCAGCCAAGAATGGGGGCGCCCCGACTATGGCGACACCTTC. Protein sequence: CASSQEWGRPDYGDTF. The full variable domain, completed using reference TRBV14 and TRBJ1-2, is EAGVTQFPSHSVIEKGQTVTLRCDPISGHDNLYWYRRVMGKEIKFLLHFVKESKQDESGMPNNRFLAERTGGTYSTLKVQPAELEDSGVYFCASSQEWGRPDYGDTFGSGTRLTVV.

The rearrangement uses TRBV7-2 and TRBJ1-1, with D possibly being TRBD1 (5 bases). V lost 3 bases, J lost 8 bases, and 16 bases lay in between. The CDR3 extends over 14 amino acids. Germline V lookup: CDR1 SGHTA, CDR2 FQGNSA. The chain's CDR3 is CASSLGPRVSEAFF. CDR3 DNA: TGTGCCAGCAGCTTGGGACCCAGGGTATCCGAAGCTTTCTTT.

In its sample, this clonotype was seen many times. The chain combines TRBV21-1 with TRBJ1-3. TRBV21-1 is a listed pseudogene. CDR3 length equals 14 residues. CDR3 region: CASSPVRPGNTIYF. The CDR3 DNA reads TGTGCCAGCAGCCCCGTCCGCCCTGGAAACACCATATATTTT.

In its sample, this clonotype was seen many times. The V and J genes are TRBV6-5 and TRBJ1-1; tentatively, D is TRBD1 (5 bases). Trimming took 5 bases from V and 4 from J, leaving 20 bases between them. The CDR3 runs 16 residues. Germline V gives CDR1 MNHEY, CDR2 SVGAGI. Written as DNA, the CDR3 is TGTGCCAGCAGTAGGGGTAGATCAGGGAAGGGCACTGAAGCTTTCTTT. Encoded protein: CASSRGRSGKGTEAFF.

This clonotype was picked up many times. V usage is TRBV29-1 and J usage is TRBJ2-7; D remains unclear. Trimming shortened V by 0 bases and J by 3 bases, and 12 bases separated the two germline ends. Germline loops: CDR1 SQVTM, CDR2 ANQGSEA. The CDR3 consists of 14 residues. CDR3 nucleotides: TGCAGCGTTGAAGAGGTACCTGGAAACTACGAGCAGTACTTC. Translation: CSVEEVPGNYEQYF.

This clonotype was found many times. V is TRBV5-1 and J is TRBJ2-5; D perhaps matches TRBD1 (5 bases). The germline V gene encodes CDR1 SGHRS and CDR2 YFSETQ. Deletions cut 4 bases from V and 1 base from J, with 14 bases between. This CDR3 is built from 15 residues. CDR3 DNA sequence: TGCGCCAGCAGCCCCCTTTCTAGGGGCCAAGAGACCCAGTACTTC. Its translation is CASSPLSRGQETQYF.

V is TRBV4-2 and J is TRBJ2-2; TRBD1 matches at 7 bases. J was trimmed by 1 base and V by 0 bases; bases with no gene match: 5. This CDR3 has 17 residues. The germline V gene has CDR1 LGHNA and CDR2 YNFKEQ. This CDR3 is CASSQDWRQGNTGELFF. The CDR3 DNA follows: TGTGCCAGCAGCCAAGATTGGCGACAGGGGAACACCGGGGAGCTGTTTTTT.

This clonotype was detected many times. V usage is TRBV15 and J usage is TRBJ2-4, with 11 positions matching TRBD2. V lost 0 bases and J lost 0; bases outside the gene matches: 10. This CDR3 region has 20 residues. Germline V gives CDR1 LNHNV, CDR2 YYDKDF (reference sequence). The CDR3: CATSRDHLASGGTAKNIQYF. The CDR3 DNA reads as TGTGCCACCAGCAGAGATCATTTGGCTAGCGGGGGGACAGCCAAAAACATTCAGTACTTC.

Regarding this clonotype: Since a much larger clone is just one base distant, this may be a read error. The CDR3 carries no conserved terminal phenylalanine or tryptophan, so it likely arises from a read error. The V call is TRBV29-1, the J call TRBJ1-1; D gene ambiguous. In germline, CDR1 is SQVTM, CDR2 ANQGSEA. Trimming removed 3 bases at V and 7 bases at J, with 15 bases between. The CDR3 has 13 amino acids. For the CDR3, the DNA is TGCAGCGTTGAGTACTTGGGAACCGGTGAAGCTTTCCTT. This codes for CSVEYLGTGEAFL.